A selection of T cell receptor beta chains follows, all from one sample in a study of blood T cell repertoires in COVID-19. Measured with immunoSEQ multiplex PCR; TCRdb has only the in-frame clones, and not every one. The table has tens of thousands of clones, around 80% seen once. The sample comprised peripheral blood. The source of these receptors is a man between 60 and 70 years old with active or convalescent COVID-19. The CDR3 runs from the conserved cysteine through the conserved F or W. Each record gives: J gene, D gene, CDR3 length, V gene, CDR3 protein. A D gene is named only where the DNA matches it firmly.

j_call: TRBJ1-2
d_call: -
cdr3_length: 12
v_call: TRBV18
cdr3_aa: CASSPPTGGYTF

j_call: TRBJ1-1
d_call: TRBD1
cdr3_length: 13
v_call: TRBV6-5
cdr3_aa: CASSIGGGTEAFF

j_call: TRBJ1-2
d_call: TRBD1
cdr3_length: 18
v_call: TRBV28
cdr3_aa: CASSSPLGTGEDRFGYTF

j_call: TRBJ1-4
d_call: TRBD1
cdr3_length: 16
v_call: TRBV28
cdr3_aa: CASSQLDRGGNEKLFF

j_call: TRBJ1-1
d_call: -
cdr3_length: 15
v_call: TRBV4-1
cdr3_aa: CASSQDPGGNTEAFF

j_call: TRBJ2-1
d_call: -
cdr3_length: 14
v_call: TRBV3-1/TRBV3-2
cdr3_aa: CASSQVRGRGEQFF

j_call: TRBJ1-2
d_call: TRBD1
cdr3_length: 19
v_call: TRBV7-2
cdr3_aa: CASSPRGGTGGQRSYGYTF

j_call: TRBJ1-2
d_call: TRBD1
cdr3_length: 15
v_call: TRBV2
cdr3_aa: CASSENRGPVYGYTF

j_call: TRBJ2-2
d_call: TRBD2
cdr3_length: 19
v_call: TRBV4-1
cdr3_aa: CASSQDFYSGGGWTGELFF

j_call: TRBJ1-1
d_call: TRBD1
cdr3_length: 15
v_call: TRBV5-1
cdr3_aa: CASSSGTGLDTEAFF

j_call: TRBJ2-1
d_call: TRBD2
cdr3_length: 16
v_call: TRBV5-1
cdr3_aa: CASSSGAGPLYNEQFF

j_call: TRBJ2-3
d_call: -
cdr3_length: 14
v_call: TRBV15
cdr3_aa: CATSREGRTDTQYF

j_call: TRBJ2-5
d_call: TRBD2
cdr3_length: 16
v_call: TRBV20-1
cdr3_aa: CSASLTSGGPGETQYF

j_call: TRBJ2-7
d_call: TRBD1
cdr3_length: 14
v_call: TRBV5-1
cdr3_aa: CASSRGQGGYEQYF

j_call: TRBJ2-5
d_call: TRBD2
cdr3_length: 16
v_call: TRBV7-2
cdr3_aa: CASSPPGRGGRETQYF

j_call: TRBJ1-2
d_call: -
cdr3_length: 14
v_call: TRBV18
cdr3_aa: CASSPGPQPYGYTF

j_call: TRBJ1-2
d_call: TRBD1
cdr3_length: 15
v_call: TRBV5-6
cdr3_aa: CASSWGQGANYGYTF

j_call: TRBJ2-1
d_call: -
cdr3_length: 14
v_call: TRBV20-1
cdr3_aa: CSASSWSSYNEQFF

j_call: TRBJ1-2
d_call: -
cdr3_length: 14
v_call: TRBV12-5
cdr3_aa: CASGLDPGRYGYTF

j_call: TRBJ1-3
d_call: -
cdr3_length: 15
v_call: TRBV25-1
cdr3_aa: CASSADSSSGNTIYF

j_call: TRBJ1-5
d_call: -
cdr3_length: 14
v_call: TRBV5-1
cdr3_aa: CASSLETGGQPQHF

j_call: TRBJ1-4
d_call: -
cdr3_length: 16
v_call: TRBV14
cdr3_aa: CASSFLVRDSDEKLFF

j_call: TRBJ2-4
d_call: -
cdr3_length: 15
v_call: TRBV29-1
cdr3_aa: CSVGLGNLAKNIQYF

j_call: TRBJ1-5
d_call: TRBD1
cdr3_length: 15
v_call: TRBV19
cdr3_aa: CASSPRTGGGQPQHF

j_call: TRBJ1-2
d_call: TRBD1
cdr3_length: 15
v_call: TRBV27
cdr3_aa: CASSFLAQGPGGYTF

j_call: TRBJ2-1
d_call: TRBD2
cdr3_length: 19
v_call: TRBV18
cdr3_aa: CASSPRGLAGGLLDNEQFF

j_call: TRBJ1-1
d_call: -
cdr3_length: 16
v_call: TRBV16
cdr3_aa: CASSPTRTGMNTEAFF

j_call: TRBJ2-7
d_call: -
cdr3_length: 14
v_call: TRBV28
cdr3_aa: CASSWVGRAYEQYF

j_call: TRBJ1-1
d_call: -
cdr3_length: 15
v_call: TRBV11-1
cdr3_aa: CASSPRGTMNTEAFF

j_call: TRBJ2-7
d_call: -
cdr3_length: 14
v_call: TRBV28
cdr3_aa: CASSFSGSSYEQYF

j_call: TRBJ2-4
d_call: TRBD2
cdr3_length: 13
v_call: TRBV7-3
cdr3_aa: CASSWTSGGDQYF

j_call: TRBJ1-1
d_call: TRBD1
cdr3_length: 15
v_call: TRBV28
cdr3_aa: CASSWDRSMNTEAFF

j_call: TRBJ2-7
d_call: TRBD1
cdr3_length: 15
v_call: TRBV7-6
cdr3_aa: CASSTGTGWNYEQYF

j_call: TRBJ2-5
d_call: -
cdr3_length: 15
v_call: TRBV19
cdr3_aa: CASIDELGQTETQYF

j_call: TRBJ1-1
d_call: -
cdr3_length: 14
v_call: TRBV7-6
cdr3_aa: CASSSPGAQGEAFF

j_call: TRBJ2-1
d_call: TRBD1
cdr3_length: 13
v_call: TRBV18
cdr3_aa: CASSTGQGAGEFF

j_call: TRBJ2-3
d_call: -
cdr3_length: 14
v_call: TRBV6-4
cdr3_aa: CASSDEYGTDTQYF

j_call: TRBJ2-7
d_call: -
cdr3_length: 11
v_call: TRBV7-8
cdr3_aa: CASSPMREQYF

j_call: TRBJ2-1
d_call: -
cdr3_length: 13
v_call: TRBV11-3
cdr3_aa: CASSAQPAEEQFF

j_call: TRBJ2-5
d_call: -
cdr3_length: 15
v_call: TRBV5-1
cdr3_aa: CASSLESGRGKTQYF

j_call: TRBJ1-5
d_call: -
cdr3_length: 14
v_call: TRBV3-1/TRBV3-2
cdr3_aa: CASSQAGSNQPQHF

j_call: TRBJ2-7
d_call: TRBD2
cdr3_length: 18
v_call: TRBV28
cdr3_aa: CASSYGTSGGIPLYEQYF

j_call: TRBJ2-3
d_call: TRBD2
cdr3_length: 16
v_call: TRBV2
cdr3_aa: CASSDEAGGVIDTQYF